This TCR beta chain was identified during a study of memory CD4+ T cells and cytomegalovirus serostatus. The sort gate was single viable CD3+CD4+CD8-CD45RO+ cells for memory CD4+ T cells. The table came from immunoSEQ multiplex PCR; TCRdb's copy has only in-frame clones and leaves some out. The sample yields 50,000 to 60,000 clones, 82% seen once. Germline CDR1 MDHEN, CDR2 SYDVKM. This CDR3 spans 13 amino acids. V gave up 4 bases and J gave up 1 base, with 5 bases separating them. The sample was memory CD4+ T cells from blood. The chain links TRBV28 to TRBJ1-5, with no clear D. The TCR sequence derives from an adult in good health and CMV-seronegative. CDR3 sequence: CASSYMSNQPQHF. The CDR3 DNA reads as TGTGCCAGCAGTTACATGAGCAATCAGCCCCAGCATTTT.